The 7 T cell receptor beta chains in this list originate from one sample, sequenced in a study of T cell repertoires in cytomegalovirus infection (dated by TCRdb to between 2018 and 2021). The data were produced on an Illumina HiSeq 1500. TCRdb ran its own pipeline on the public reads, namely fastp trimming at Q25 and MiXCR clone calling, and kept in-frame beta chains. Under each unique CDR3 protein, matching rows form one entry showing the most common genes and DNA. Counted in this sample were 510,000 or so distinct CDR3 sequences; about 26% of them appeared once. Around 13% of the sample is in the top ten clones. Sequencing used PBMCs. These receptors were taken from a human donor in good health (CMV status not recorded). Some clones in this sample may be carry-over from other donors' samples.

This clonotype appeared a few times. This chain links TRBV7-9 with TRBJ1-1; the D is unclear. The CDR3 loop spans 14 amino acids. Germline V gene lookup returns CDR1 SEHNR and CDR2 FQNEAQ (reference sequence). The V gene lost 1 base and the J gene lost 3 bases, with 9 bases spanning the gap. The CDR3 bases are TGTGCCAGCAGCTTAGGAGGGTGGGACACTGAAGCTTTCTTT. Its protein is CASSLGGWDTEAFF.

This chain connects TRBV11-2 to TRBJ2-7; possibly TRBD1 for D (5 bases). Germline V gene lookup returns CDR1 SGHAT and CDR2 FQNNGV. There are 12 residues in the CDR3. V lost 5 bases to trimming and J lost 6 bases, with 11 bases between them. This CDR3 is CASSQGRGEQYV. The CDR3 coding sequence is TGTGCCAGCAGCCAAGGAAGGGGCGAGCAGTACGTC.

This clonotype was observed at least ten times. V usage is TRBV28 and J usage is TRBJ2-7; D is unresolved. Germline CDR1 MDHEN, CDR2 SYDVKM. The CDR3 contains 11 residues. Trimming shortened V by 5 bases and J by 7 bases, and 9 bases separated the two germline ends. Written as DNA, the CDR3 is TGTGCCAGCAGTCGAAATTGGGAGCAGTACTTC. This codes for CASSRNWEQYF.

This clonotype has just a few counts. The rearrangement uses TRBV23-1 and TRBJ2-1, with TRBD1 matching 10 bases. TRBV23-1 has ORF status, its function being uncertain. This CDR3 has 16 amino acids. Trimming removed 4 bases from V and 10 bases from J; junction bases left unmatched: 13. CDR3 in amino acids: CASSPEGQGFLWEQFF. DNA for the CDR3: TGCGCCAGCAGTCCGGAGGGACAGGGGTTTCTGTGGGAGCAGTTCTTC.

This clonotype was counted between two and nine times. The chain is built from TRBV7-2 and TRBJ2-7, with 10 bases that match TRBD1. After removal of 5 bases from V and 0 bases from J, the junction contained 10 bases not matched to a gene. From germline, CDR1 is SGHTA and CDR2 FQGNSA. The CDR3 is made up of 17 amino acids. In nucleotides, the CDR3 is TGTGCCAGCAGCGTCCCGGGACAGGGGTCCTTCTCCTACGAGCAGTACTTC. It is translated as CASSVPGQGSFSYEQYF.

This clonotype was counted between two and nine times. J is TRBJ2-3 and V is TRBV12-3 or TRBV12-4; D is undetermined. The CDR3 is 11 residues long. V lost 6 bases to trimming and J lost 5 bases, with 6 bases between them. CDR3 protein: CASRRRDTQYF. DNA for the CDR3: TGTGCCAGCAGGAGGCGAGATACGCAGTATTTT.

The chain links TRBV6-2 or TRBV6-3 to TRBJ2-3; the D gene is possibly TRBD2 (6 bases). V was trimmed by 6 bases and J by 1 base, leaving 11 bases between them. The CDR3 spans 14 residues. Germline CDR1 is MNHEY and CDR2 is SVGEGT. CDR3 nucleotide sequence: TGTGCCAGCAGGGGACTTTTCGGCACAGATACGCAGTATTTT. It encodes CASRGLFGTDTQYF.